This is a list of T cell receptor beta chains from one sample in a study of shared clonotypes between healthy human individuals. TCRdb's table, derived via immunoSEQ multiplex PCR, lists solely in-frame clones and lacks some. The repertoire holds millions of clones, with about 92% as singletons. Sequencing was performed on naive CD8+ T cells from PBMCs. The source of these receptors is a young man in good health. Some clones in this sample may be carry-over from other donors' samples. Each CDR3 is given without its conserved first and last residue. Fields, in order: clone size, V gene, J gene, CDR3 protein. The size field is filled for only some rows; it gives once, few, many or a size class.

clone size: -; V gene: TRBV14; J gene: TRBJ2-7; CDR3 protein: ASSQEWKVYEQY
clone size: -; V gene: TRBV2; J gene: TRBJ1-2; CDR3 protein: ASSEVGTGGYGYT
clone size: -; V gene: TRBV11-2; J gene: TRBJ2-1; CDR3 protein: ASSWGVEQF
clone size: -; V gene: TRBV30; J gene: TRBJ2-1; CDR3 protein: ARAAQGWNEQF
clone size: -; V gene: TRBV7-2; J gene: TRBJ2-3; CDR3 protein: ASSLRLESGTDTQY
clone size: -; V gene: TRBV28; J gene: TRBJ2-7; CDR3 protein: ASSPLKGHSYEQY
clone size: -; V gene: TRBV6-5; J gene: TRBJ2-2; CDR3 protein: ASSFAGGGELF
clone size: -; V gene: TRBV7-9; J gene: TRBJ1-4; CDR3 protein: ASSLNRGGEKLF
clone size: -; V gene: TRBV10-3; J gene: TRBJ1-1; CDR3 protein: AISVGMGNEAF
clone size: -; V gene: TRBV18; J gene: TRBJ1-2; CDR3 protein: ASSPPLYDRGNYGYT
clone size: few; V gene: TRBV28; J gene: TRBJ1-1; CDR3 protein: ASHEGQRITEAF
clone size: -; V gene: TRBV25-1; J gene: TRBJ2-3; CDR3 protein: ASSVRFTDTQY
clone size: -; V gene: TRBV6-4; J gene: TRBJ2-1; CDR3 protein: ASSAGLAGVNEQF
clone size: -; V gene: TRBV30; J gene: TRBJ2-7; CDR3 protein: AWIHRGSSYEQY
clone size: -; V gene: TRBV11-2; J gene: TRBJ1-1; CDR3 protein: ASSLSAGLMNTEAF
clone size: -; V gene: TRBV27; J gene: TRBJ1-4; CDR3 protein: ASSRYTGLGEKLF
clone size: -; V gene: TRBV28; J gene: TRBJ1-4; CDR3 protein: ASSQPPGPSLNEKLF
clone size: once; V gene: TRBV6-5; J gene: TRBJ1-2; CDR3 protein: ASSYTTGTPNYGYT
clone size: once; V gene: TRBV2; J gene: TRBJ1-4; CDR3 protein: ASSETANEKLF
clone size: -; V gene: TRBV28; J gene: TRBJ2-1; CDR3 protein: ASRTAHSAGFLGQF
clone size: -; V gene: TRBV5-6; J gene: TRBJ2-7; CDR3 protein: ASIGGYEQY
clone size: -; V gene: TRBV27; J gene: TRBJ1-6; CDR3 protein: ASSYRADSPLH
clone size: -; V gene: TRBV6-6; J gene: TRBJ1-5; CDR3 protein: AVGGVSVDQPQH
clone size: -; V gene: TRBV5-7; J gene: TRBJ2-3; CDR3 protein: ASSLSLTDTQY
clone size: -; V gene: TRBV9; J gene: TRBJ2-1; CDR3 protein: ASSVSSGSSHEQF
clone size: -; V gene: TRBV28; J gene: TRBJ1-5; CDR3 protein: ASAANQPQH
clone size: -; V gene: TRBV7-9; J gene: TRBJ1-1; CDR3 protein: ASSLAQGITEAF
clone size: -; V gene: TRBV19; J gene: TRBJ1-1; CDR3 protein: ASSIRFPGDTEAF
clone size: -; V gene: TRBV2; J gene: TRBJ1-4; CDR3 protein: ASSTGTGMWEKLF
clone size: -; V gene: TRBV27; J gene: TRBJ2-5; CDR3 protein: ASSLVPGQGAPGSQETQY